The sequence of this T cell receptor beta chain was determined in a study of blood T cells in healthy people across ages. It was with a sample-barcoded 5' primer and a J-beta primer mix that a second PCR of roughly 7 to 12 cycles was run. Each CDR3 protein gets one entry after TCRdb re-called the 5' RACE reads with MiXCR. In the table there are hundreds of thousands of distinct CDR3 sequences, 25% to 30% of which are singletons. This same sample was also part of a study on T cells of mothers and their children.

The receptor was isolated from a boy aged 10-17 years in good health. Source material: blood.

CDR3 sequence reads: CSATGDRVRGANVLTF. Here the CDR3 DNA reads TGCAGTGCTACGGGGGACAGGGTGCGCGGGGCCAACGTCCTGACTTTC. J is TRBJ2-6 and V is TRBV20-1; 9 bases map to TRBD1. CDR3 length: 16 residues. The germline gives CDR1 DFQATT, CDR2 SNEGSKA (reference sequence). V shed 4 bases, J shed 4 bases, and the junction held 8 bases outside the gene matches.